What follows are 24 T cell receptor beta chains derived from one specimen sequenced in a study of shared clonotypes between healthy human individuals. The protocol was immunoSEQ multiplex PCR, while the TCRdb copy is restricted to in-frame clones and leaves out a portion. The table includes around 600,000 clones, 95% to 98% detected once. The sequenced material came from naive CD4+ T cells sorted from blood. The subset was: CD45RA+ positively selected. These receptors all come from a woman aged 25 to 39 in good health.

The chain uses TRBV4-2 and TRBJ1-6; possible D gene TRBD1, 5 bases. The CDR3 spans 14 residues. The V gene lost 4 bases and the J gene lost 2 bases, with 6 bases spanning the gap. Germline V gene lookup returns CDR1 LGHNA and CDR2 YNFKEQ. The chain's CDR3 is CASSPRAYNSPLHF. The CDR3 nucleotides read TGTGCCAGCAGCCCCAGGGCCTATAATTCACCCCTCCACTTT.

The chain couples TRBV5-1 to TRBJ1-1; 7 nucleotides line up with TRBD1. Per the germline V gene, CDR1 is SGHRS and CDR2 is YFSETQ. This CDR3 is built from 14 residues. Germline trimming cut 4 bases from V and 5 bases from J; bases unmatched to any gene: 8. The CDR3 reads CASSTGTERTEAFF. The CDR3, as DNA: TGCGCCAGCAGCACGGGGACAGAGAGGACTGAAGCTTTCTTT.

This clone appeared a single time. The V call is TRBV11-3, the J call TRBJ2-3, with D possibly matching TRBD1 (5 bases). V lost 5 bases to trimming and J lost 0 bases, with 9 bases between them. Looked up from germline, CDR1 is SGHNT and CDR2 is YENEEA. The CDR3 is 14 residues long. The CDR3 nucleotides are TGTGCCAGCAGCACGAAGGGGAGCACAGATACGCAGTATTTT. As protein: CASSTKGSTDTQYF.

The chain couples TRBV28 to TRBJ2-3; 8 bases are a match to TRBD2. The CDR3 spans 13 residues. Germline V CDR1 and CDR2: MDHEN, SYDVKM. The V gene end was trimmed by 6 bases and the J gene end by 7 bases; junction bases not matched to a gene: 6. The CDR3 DNA reads as TGTGCCAGCAGACGGGGACTAGAAAATACGCAGTATTTT. Amino acid sequence: CASRRGLENTQYF. Looking up the rest from reference TRBV28 and TRBJ2-3 gives the full variable domain: DVKVTQSSRYLVKRTGEKVFLECVQDMDHENMFWYRQDPGLGLRLIYFSYDVKMKEKGDIPEGYSVSREKKERFSLILESASTNQTSMYLCASRRGLENTQYFGPGTRLTVL.

The genes are TRBV28 and TRBJ2-3, with a weak D call TRBD2 (5 bases). This CDR3 region has 15 residues. CDR1 and CDR2 (germline): MDHEN, SYDVKM. V gave up 3 bases and J gave up 3 bases, with 13 bases separating them. The CDR3 reads CASSLLRRRTDTQYF. CDR3 nucleotides: TGTGCCAGCAGTTTGTTAAGGAGGCGTACAGATACGCAGTATTTT.

This sequence joins TRBV9 and TRBJ2-1, with 12 bases fitting TRBD2. This CDR3 is built from 15 residues. V shed 4 bases and J 7 bases; nucleotides not matched to a gene: 6. The germline V gene encodes CDR1 SGDLS and CDR2 YYNGEE. The CDR3 DNA is TGTGCCAGCAGCCTACTAGCGGGAGGCCTAAATGAGCAGTTCTTC. This translates into CASSLLAGGLNEQFF.

Remarks on this clone: Compared with germline, one end of the junction differs, possibly owing to a read error. The chain recombines TRBV10-3 with TRBJ2-1; D gene unclear. Germline V gene data show CDR1 as ENHRY and CDR2 as SYGVKD. The CDR3 spans 14 residues. The CDR3 is CAISEWTSFNEQFF. The CDR3 region has the DNA TGTGCCATCAGTGAGTGGACCTCCTTCAATGAGCAGTTCTTC.

The CDR3 reads CASSPLGGANTEAFF. In DNA form, the CDR3 reads TGTGCCAGCAGCCCCCTCGGAGGGGCGAACACTGAAGCTTTCTTT. The chain couples TRBV11-2 to TRBJ1-1; a weak D match, TRBD1 (5 bases). The CDR3 consists of 15 residues. Deletions cut 5 bases from V and 1 base from J, with 14 bases between. Germline CDR1 is SGHAT and CDR2 is FQNNGV.

This chain uses TRBV29-1 with TRBJ2-5; D uncertain. The length of the CDR3 is 16 residues. Trimming cost V 3 bases and J 10 bases, with 27 bases left between them. Germline V CDR1 and CDR2: SQVTM, ANQGSEA. CDR3 sequence reads: CSVDFENLGLGWGQYF. In DNA form, the CDR3 reads TGCAGCGTTGATTTCGAGAATCTGGGGTTAGGATGGGGCCAGTACTTC.

This clone was seen only once. The chain carries TRBV12-5 and TRBJ2-3; 9 bases line up with TRBD1. Germline trimming cut 6 bases from V and 3 bases from J; bases unmatched to any gene: 7. The germline V gene has CDR1 LGHNT and CDR2 FRNRAP. The CDR3 is 15 amino acids. The CDR3 loop is CASGTGTGITDTQYF. CDR3 in DNA: TGTGCTAGTGGCACCGGGACAGGGATAACAGATACGCAGTATTTT.

The chain uses TRBV28 and TRBJ2-7; D is unresolved. Germline V gene data show CDR1 as MDHEN and CDR2 as SYDVKM. The CDR3 sequence is 13 residues long. V lost 6 bases to trimming and J lost 0 bases, with 9 bases between them. CDR3: CASRSLNSYEQYF. DNA of the CDR3: TGTGCCAGCAGATCATTGAACTCCTACGAGCAGTACTTC.

The chain carries TRBV29-1 and TRBJ2-1, with D possibly being TRBD2 (5 bases). This CDR3 is 15 amino acids long. Germline V gene lookup returns CDR1 SQVTM and CDR2 ANQGSEA. Trimming removed 2 bases from V and 6 bases from J, with 17 bases in between. As DNA, the CDR3 is TGCAGCGTTGAAAAGGACTCTACACCTATCAATGAGCAGTTCTTC. The encoded protein is CSVEKDSTPINEQFF.

This chain links TRBV5-1 with TRBJ2-2; D may be TRBD1 (6 bases). V was shortened by 4 bases and J by 0 bases, with 10 bases between the two germline ends. The CDR3 runs 15 residues. Germline CDR1 is SGHRS and CDR2 is YFSETQ. The DNA of the CDR3 is TGCGCCAGCAGCCCAGGGGTGTCGAACACCGGGGAGCTGTTTTTT. Residues: CASSPGVSNTGELFF. Full variable domain (missing parts from reference TRBV5-1 and TRBJ2-2): KAGVTQTPRYLIKTRGQQVTLSCSPISGHRSVSWYQQTPGQGLQFLFEYFSETQRNKGNFPGRFSGRQFSNSRSEMNVSTLELGDSALYLCASSPGVSNTGELFFGEGSRLTVL.

The table lists this clone with a few counts. The V call is TRBV30, the J call TRBJ1-1; TRBD1 matches at 11 bases. The CDR3 loop spans 14 amino acids. CDR1 is GTSNPN and CDR2 is SVGIG in the germline V gene (reference sequence). V gave up 3 bases and J gave up 5 bases; unmatched junction bases: 5. CDR3 protein: CAWRGQGGRTEAFF. In nucleotides, the CDR3 is TGTGCCTGGAGGGGACAGGGGGGTAGGACTGAAGCTTTCTTT.

The V gene is TRBV4-1, the J gene TRBJ2-5, with a tentative D call TRBD2 (6 bases). Trimming pared 4 bases from V and 6 bases from J, leaving 27 bases between. CDR1 and CDR2 (germline): MGHRA, YSYEKL. The CDR3 is 18 amino acids. In nucleotides, the CDR3 is TGCGCCAGCAGCCCAGACGTCGGGGCGAGGCAGGCGGGGAAGACCCAGTACTTC. It encodes CASSPDVGARQAGKTQYF.

V is TRBV7-7 and J is TRBJ2-1; TRBD2 aligns across 9 bases. The CDR3 has 16 amino acids. Germline V gives CDR1 SSHAT, CDR2 FNYEAQ (reference sequence). Germline trimming cut 5 bases from V and 5 bases from J; bases unmatched to any gene: 10. This CDR3 is CASSHLASGEHNEQFF. In DNA, the CDR3 is TGTGCCAGCAGCCACCTGGCTAGCGGGGAACACAATGAGCAGTTCTTC.

The chain recombines TRBV11-2 with TRBJ2-1; 11 nucleotides align to TRBD2. CDR1 is SGHAT and CDR2 is FQNNGV in the germline V gene. V trimming: 5 bases; J trimming: 10 bases; junction bases outside the gene matches: 13. The CDR3 is 16 amino acids. The DNA for the CDR3 is TGTGCCAGCAGCGCAAATAGCGGGAGGGCGGTCCAGGAGCAGTTCTTC. Amino acids: CASSANSGRAVQEQFF. The whole variable domain, filled in from reference TRBV11-2 and TRBJ2-1, reads EAGVAQSPRYKIIEKRQSVAFWCNPISGHATLYWYQQILGQGPKLLIQFQNNGVVDDSQLPKDRFSAERLKGVDSTLKIQPAKLEDSAVYLCASSANSGRAVQEQFFGPGTRLTVL.

The chain uses TRBV5-5 and TRBJ2-7; no firm D call. Trimming removed 2 bases from V and 5 bases from J, with 17 bases in between. This CDR3 has 15 amino acids. Germline CDR1 is SGHKS and CDR2 is YYEKEE (reference sequence). The CDR3 spells CASSFLSAGRHEQYF. The CDR3 bases are TGTGCCAGCAGCTTTCTTTCAGCCGGGCGCCACGAGCAGTACTTC.

CDR3 sequence: CASSLRPGGGGETQYF. The CDR3 bases are TGTGCCAGCAGTTTGAGACCAGGGGGAGGTGGAGAGACCCAGTACTTC. V is TRBV6-5 and J is TRBJ2-5; TRBD1 is a possible D gene (7 bases). The V end lost 4 bases, the J end lost 4 bases, and 19 bases lay between the germline ends. Germline loops: CDR1 MNHEY, CDR2 SVGAGI. CDR3 size: 16 residues.

This chain joins TRBV6-1 and TRBJ2-2; 7 positions match TRBD1. The CDR3 is made up of 14 amino acids. V was clipped by 5 bases and J by 4 bases; unmatched bases: 4. Germline assignment: CDR1 MNHNS and CDR2 SASEGT. This chain's CDR3 is CASSLHRGTGELFF. The CDR3 nucleotides are TGTGCCAGCAGTCTGCACAGGGGCACCGGGGAGCTGTTTTTT.

A remark on this clone: Other DNA sequences in this specimen translate into the identical CDR3. The chain recombines TRBV30 with TRBJ1-3; no clear D gene. Germline values: CDR1 GTSNPN, CDR2 SVGIG (reference sequence). CDR3 size: 13 residues. V lost 0 bases and J 4 bases, leaving 7 bases between the germline ends. This chain's CDR3 is CAWSVTGGNTIYF. The CDR3 DNA sequence: TGTGCCTGGAGTGTAACTGGAGGAAACACCATATATTTT.

This clone was observed a single time. The rearrangement uses TRBV19 and TRBJ1-2, with D unclear. V was cut by 4 bases and J by 7 bases, with 13 bases left in between. In germline, CDR1 is LNHDA, CDR2 SQIVND (reference sequence). This CDR3 comprises 13 residues. The DNA of the CDR3 is TGTGCCAGTAGTAAAGAGGGTAATATTGGCTACACCTTC. Protein sequence: CASSKEGNIGYTF.

The V gene is TRBV30, the J gene TRBJ1-1; 7 nucleotides match TRBD1. Germline V lookup: CDR1 GTSNPN, CDR2 SVGIG (reference sequence). The CDR3 consists of 12 residues. Losses at the gene ends were 8 bases for V and 6 bases for J; bases not matched to a gene: 9. CDR3 DNA sequence: TGTGCCACGAACAGGGGTTTGGCTGAAGCTTTCTTT. Encoded protein: CATNRGLAEAFF.

The chain joins TRBV28 to TRBJ2-6, with 7 bases fitting TRBD1. The V segment lost 6 bases and the J segment 2 bases; nucleotides outside the gene matches: 4. The CDR3 totals 15 residues. Germline V CDR1 and CDR2: MDHEN, SYDVKM. CDR3 loop: CASRTTGAGANVLTF. The CDR3 DNA follows: TGTGCCAGCAGGACCACAGGGGCTGGGGCCAACGTCCTGACTTTC.